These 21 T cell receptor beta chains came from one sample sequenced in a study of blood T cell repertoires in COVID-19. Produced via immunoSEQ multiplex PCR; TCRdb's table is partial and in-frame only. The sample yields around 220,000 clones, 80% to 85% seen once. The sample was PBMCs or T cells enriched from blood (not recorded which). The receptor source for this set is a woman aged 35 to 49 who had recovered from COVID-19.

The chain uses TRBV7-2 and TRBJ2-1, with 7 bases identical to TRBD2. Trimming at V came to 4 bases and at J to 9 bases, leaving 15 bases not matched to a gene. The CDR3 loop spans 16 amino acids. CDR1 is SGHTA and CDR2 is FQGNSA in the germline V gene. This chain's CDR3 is CASSSSKTSPGGEQFF. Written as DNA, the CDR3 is TGTGCCAGCAGCTCCTCTAAGACTAGCCCCGGGGGTGAGCAGTTCTTC.

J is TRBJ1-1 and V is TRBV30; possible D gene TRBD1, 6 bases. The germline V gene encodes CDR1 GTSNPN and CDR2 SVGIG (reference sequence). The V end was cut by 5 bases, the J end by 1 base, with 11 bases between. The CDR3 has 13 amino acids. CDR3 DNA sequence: TGTGCCTGGGGCGGACAGCCGAACACTGAAGCTTTCTTT. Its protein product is CAWGGQPNTEAFF.

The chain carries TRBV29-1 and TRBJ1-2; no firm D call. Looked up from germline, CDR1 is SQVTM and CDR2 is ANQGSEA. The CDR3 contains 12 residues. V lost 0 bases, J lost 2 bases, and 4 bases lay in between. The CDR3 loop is CSVEDLNYGYTF. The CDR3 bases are TGCAGCGTTGAAGACCTGAACTATGGCTACACCTTC.

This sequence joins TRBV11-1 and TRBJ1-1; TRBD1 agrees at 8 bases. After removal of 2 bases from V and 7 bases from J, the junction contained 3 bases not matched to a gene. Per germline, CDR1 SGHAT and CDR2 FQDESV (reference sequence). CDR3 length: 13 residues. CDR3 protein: CASSLTRGREAFF. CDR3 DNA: TGTGCCAGCAGCTTAACCAGGGGGCGTGAAGCTTTCTTT.

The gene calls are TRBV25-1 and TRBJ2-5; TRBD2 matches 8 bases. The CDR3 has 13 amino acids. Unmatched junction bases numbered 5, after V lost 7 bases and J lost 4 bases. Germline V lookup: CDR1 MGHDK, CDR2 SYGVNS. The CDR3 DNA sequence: TGTGCCAGCACCGAAGCGGGAGTAGAGACCCAGTACTTC. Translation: CASTEAGVETQYF.

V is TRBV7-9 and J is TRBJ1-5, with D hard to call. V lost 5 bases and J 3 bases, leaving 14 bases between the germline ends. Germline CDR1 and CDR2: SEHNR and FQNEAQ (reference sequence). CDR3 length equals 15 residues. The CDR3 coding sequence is TGTGCCAGCAGCCTCGACACTGAGCCCAATCAGCCCCAGCATTTT. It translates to CASSLDTEPNQPQHF.

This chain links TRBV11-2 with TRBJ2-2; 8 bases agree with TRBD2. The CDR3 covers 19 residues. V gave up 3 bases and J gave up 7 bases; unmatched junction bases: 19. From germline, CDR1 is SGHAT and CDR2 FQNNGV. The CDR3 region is CASSFFGALAGGYSGELFF. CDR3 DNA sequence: TGTGCCAGCAGCTTTTTCGGCGCTCTGGCGGGAGGCTATAGCGGGGAGCTGTTTTTT.

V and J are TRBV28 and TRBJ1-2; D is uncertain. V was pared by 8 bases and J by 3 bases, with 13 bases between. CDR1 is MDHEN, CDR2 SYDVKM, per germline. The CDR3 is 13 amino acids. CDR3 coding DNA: TGTGCCAGCGGTACCCGAGTGGACTATGGCTACACCTTC. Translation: CASGTRVDYGYTF.

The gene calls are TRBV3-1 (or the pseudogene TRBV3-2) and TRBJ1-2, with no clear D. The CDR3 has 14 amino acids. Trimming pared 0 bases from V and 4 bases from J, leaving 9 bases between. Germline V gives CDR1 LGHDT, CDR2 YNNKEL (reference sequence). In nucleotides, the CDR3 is TGTGCCAGCAGCCAAGATTCCGGGGTCTATGGCTACACCTTC. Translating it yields CASSQDSGVYGYTF.

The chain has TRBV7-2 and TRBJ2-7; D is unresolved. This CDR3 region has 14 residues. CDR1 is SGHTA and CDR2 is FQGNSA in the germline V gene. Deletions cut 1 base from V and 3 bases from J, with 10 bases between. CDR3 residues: CASSLGRRDYEQYF. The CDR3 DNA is TGTGCCAGCAGCTTAGGTAGGAGAGACTACGAGCAGTACTTC.

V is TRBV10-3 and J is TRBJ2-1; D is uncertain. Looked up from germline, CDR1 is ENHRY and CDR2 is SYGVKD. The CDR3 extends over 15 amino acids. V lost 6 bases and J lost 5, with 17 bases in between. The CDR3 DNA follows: TGTGCCATCAGGCGGCGACGAACGGGTGACAATGAGCAGTTCTTC. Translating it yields CAIRRRRTGDNEQFF.

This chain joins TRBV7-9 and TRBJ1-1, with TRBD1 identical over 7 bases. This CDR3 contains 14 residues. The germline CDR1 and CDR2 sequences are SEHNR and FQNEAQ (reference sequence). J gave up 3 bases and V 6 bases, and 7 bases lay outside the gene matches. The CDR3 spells CASSGTTGDTEAFF. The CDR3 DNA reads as TGTGCCAGCAGTGGAACTACAGGGGACACTGAAGCTTTCTTT.

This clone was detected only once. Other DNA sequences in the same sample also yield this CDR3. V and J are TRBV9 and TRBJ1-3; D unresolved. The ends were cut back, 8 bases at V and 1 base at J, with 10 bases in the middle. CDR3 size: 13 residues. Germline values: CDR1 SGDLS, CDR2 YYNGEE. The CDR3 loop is CASSGSSGNTIYF. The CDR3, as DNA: TGTGCCAGTTCGGGGTCTTCTGGAAACACCATATATTTT. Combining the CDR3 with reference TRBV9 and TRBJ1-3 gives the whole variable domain DSGVTQTPKHLITATGQRVTLRCSPRSGDLSVYWYQQSLDQGLQFLIQYYNGEERAKGNILERFSAQQFPDLHSELNLSSLELGDSALYFCASSGSSGNTIYFGEGSWLTVV.

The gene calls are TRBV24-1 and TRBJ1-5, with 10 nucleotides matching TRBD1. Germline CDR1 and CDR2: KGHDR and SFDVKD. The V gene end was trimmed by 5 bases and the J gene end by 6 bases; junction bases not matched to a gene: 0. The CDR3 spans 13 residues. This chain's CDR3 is CATSGTGGQPQHF. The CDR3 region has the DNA TGTGCCACCAGTGGGACAGGGGGTCAGCCCCAGCATTTT.

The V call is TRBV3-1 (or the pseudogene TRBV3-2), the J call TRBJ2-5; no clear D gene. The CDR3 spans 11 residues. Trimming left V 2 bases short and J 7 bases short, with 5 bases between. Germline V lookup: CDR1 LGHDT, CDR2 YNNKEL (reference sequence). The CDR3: CASSQTWTQYF. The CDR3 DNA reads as TGTGCCAGCAGCCAAACATGGACCCAGTACTTC.

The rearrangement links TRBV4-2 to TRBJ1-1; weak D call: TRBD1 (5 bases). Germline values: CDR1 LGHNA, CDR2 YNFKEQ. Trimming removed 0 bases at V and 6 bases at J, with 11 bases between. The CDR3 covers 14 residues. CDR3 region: CASSQEGAGAEAFF. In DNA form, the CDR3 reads TGTGCCAGCAGCCAAGAAGGGGCAGGCGCTGAAGCTTTCTTT.

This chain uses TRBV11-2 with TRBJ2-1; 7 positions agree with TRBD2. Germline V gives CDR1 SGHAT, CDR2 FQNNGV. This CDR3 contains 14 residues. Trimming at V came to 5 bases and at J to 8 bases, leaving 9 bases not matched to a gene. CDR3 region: CASSLSGTPHEQFF. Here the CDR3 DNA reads TGTGCCAGCAGCCTGAGCGGGACTCCTCATGAGCAGTTCTTC.

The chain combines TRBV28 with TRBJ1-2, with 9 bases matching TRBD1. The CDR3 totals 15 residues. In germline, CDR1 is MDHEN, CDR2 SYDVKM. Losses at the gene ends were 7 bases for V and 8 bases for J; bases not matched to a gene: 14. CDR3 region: CASTTRWTGVQGYTF. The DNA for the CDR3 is TGTGCCAGCACCACCCGGTGGACAGGGGTGCAGGGCTACACCTTC.

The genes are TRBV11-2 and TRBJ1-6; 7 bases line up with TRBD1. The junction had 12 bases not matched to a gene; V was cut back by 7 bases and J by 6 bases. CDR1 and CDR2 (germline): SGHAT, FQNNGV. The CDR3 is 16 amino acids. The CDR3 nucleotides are TGTGCCAGCAACCTTGACAGGGCAGGGGGTAATTCACCCCTCCACTTT. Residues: CASNLDRAGGNSPLHF.

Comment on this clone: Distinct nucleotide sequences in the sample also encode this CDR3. In DNA form, the CDR3 reads TGTGCCAGTAGTATGGATGGAGGACAGCCCCAGCATTTT. Translation gives CASSMDGGQPQHF. The rearrangement links TRBV19 to TRBJ1-5; no reliable D call. In germline, CDR1 is LNHDA, CDR2 SQIVND (reference sequence). V lost 3 bases, J lost 7 bases, and 10 bases lay in between. The CDR3 consists of 13 residues.

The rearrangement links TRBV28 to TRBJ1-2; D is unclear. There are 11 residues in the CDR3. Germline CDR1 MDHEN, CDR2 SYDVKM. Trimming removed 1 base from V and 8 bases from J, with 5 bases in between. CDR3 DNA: TGTGCCAGCAGTTTATCGGGGGGCTACACCTTC. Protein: CASSLSGGYTF.